These 10 T cell receptor beta chains share one sample of origin, sequenced in a study of blood T cell repertoires in COVID-19. The method was immunoSEQ multiplex PCR; TCRdb's version includes in-frame clones alone and lacks a portion of them. The sample carries tens of thousands of clones, under 90% recorded once. Sequencing was performed on peripheral blood. These receptors were collected from a woman aged 60-70 years with acute or convalescent COVID-19.

This rearrangement joins TRBV14 to TRBJ1-6; 7 bases line up with TRBD1. Per germline, CDR1 SGHDN and CDR2 FVKESK. Unmatched junction bases numbered 3, after V lost 1 base and J lost 6 bases. The CDR3 has 15 residues. The CDR3 reads CASSQGHRGNSPLHF. As DNA, the CDR3 is TGTGCCAGCAGCCAAGGGCACAGGGGTAATTCACCCCTCCACTTT.

In this sample, this clone turned up once. This chain links TRBV5-1 with TRBJ2-2, with TRBD1 matching over 7 bases. Germline V gene data show CDR1 as SGHRS and CDR2 as YFSETQ. The V and J ends lost 4 bases and 0 bases, in that order; junction bases with no gene match: 9. CDR3 size: 17 residues. CDR3 DNA sequence: TGCGCCAGCAGCCGGGCCTGGACAGGCTCGAACACCGGGGAGCTGTTTTTT. Protein: CASSRAWTGSNTGELFF.

The V gene is TRBV7-2, the J gene TRBJ1-1; D is unclear. This CDR3 is built from 14 residues. Germline V gene sequence: CDR1 SGHTA, CDR2 FQGNSA. V lost 1 base and J lost 3, with 9 bases in between. Here the CDR3 reads CASSLVSPYTEAFF. In nucleotides, the CDR3 is TGTGCCAGCAGCTTAGTATCCCCTTACACTGAAGCTTTCTTT.

The gene calls are TRBV6-4 and TRBJ2-1; D unclear. From germline, CDR1 is MRHNA and CDR2 SNTAGT. The V gene lost 0 bases and the J gene lost 0 bases, with 9 bases spanning the gap. The CDR3 is made up of 16 amino acids. CDR3 bases: TGTGCCAGCAGTGACTCGTGGCGGCGCTCCTACAATGAGCAGTTCTTC. Residues: CASSDSWRRSYNEQFF.

The rearrangement joins TRBV2 to TRBJ2-3; possibly TRBD2 for D (5 bases). The CDR3 is 16 amino acids. Germline V gives CDR1 SNHLY, CDR2 FYNNEI. V dropped 2 bases and J dropped 4 bases, with 16 bases sitting between them. CDR3 sequence: CASSELAGRDADTQYF. In nucleotides, the CDR3 is TGTGCCAGCAGTGAATTAGCCGGCCGGGATGCAGATACGCAGTATTTT.

This chain uses TRBV10-2 with TRBJ2-3, with unresolved D. Germline CDR1 and CDR2: WSHSY and SAAADI. The CDR3 sequence is 15 residues long. The V and J ends lost 2 bases and 0 bases respectively, with 9 bases between them. In nucleotides, the CDR3 is TGCGCCAGCAGTGAGAGCCCGACTAGCACAGATACGCAGTATTTT. It is translated as CASSESPTSTDTQYF.

This clone was recorded only once. This rearrangement joins TRBV10-1 to TRBJ2-7; 15 nucleotides line up with TRBD2. The V and J ends lost 3 bases and 5 bases, in that order; junction bases with no gene match: 5. From germline, CDR1 is WNHNN and CDR2 SYGVQD (reference sequence). This CDR3 is built from 16 residues. CDR3 sequence: CASSDRRTSGRDEQYF. Here the CDR3 DNA reads TGCGCCAGCAGTGACCGACGGACTAGCGGGAGGGACGAGCAGTACTTC.

The V and J genes are TRBV4-1 and TRBJ2-2; D is perhaps TRBD1 (6 bases). There are 14 residues in the CDR3. CDR1 is MGHRA and CDR2 is YSYEKL in the germline V gene. Trimming took off 4 bases at V and 6 bases at J, with 12 bases between the two ends. DNA for the CDR3: TGCGCCAGCAGCCGAAACAGGGAACCCGGGGAGCTGTTTTTT. Translating gives CASSRNREPGELFF.

The rearrangement links TRBV2 to TRBJ2-2, with D possibly TRBD1 on 6 matching bases. The CDR3 loop spans 17 amino acids. Trimming stripped 2 bases from V and 1 base from J, with 14 bases between. Germline CDR1 reads SNHLY; CDR2 reads FYNNEI. Here the CDR3 DNA reads TGTGCCAGCAGTGAAAGGCCCCCAGGGGTGAACACCGGGGAGCTGTTTTTT. Translation gives CASSERPPGVNTGELFF.

This rearrangement joins TRBV18 to TRBJ1-2; no definite D call. Germline loops: CDR1 KGHSH, CDR2 LQKENI. This CDR3 contains 12 residues. V gave up 3 bases and J gave up 4 bases, with 6 bases separating them. Here the CDR3 reads CASSPRGYGYTF. The CDR3 DNA is TGTGCCAGCTCACCTCGGGGCTATGGCTACACCTTC.